This T cell receptor beta chain was sequenced in a study of naive and memory T cell subsets. Four PCR rounds used nested alpha and beta constant region primers plus the SP2 primer. From the UMI-ligation and nested PCR reads, TCRdb called clonotypes with MiXCR, one entry per CDR3 protein. This sample has 20,000 to 25,000 distinct CDR3 sequences; approximately 6% occur once, and the top ten carry approximately 6%. As for treatment: skin biopsy from PPD injection site in Mantoux-positive individual. An oligonucleotide containing a UMI was ligated to the 3' end of TCR cDNA. Biopsied sites were PPD injections in people with a positive Mantoux test. The germline V and J ends were trimmed by 0 bases and 3 bases, with 11 bases remaining between them. The CDR3 is 15 amino acids. Germline CDR1 reads LGHNA; CDR2 reads YSLEER. Findings and caveats of the study: TCRs were reportedly recovered from both biopsy types, mostly tuberculin test sites. TCR transcript changes with activation or differentiation may affect this RNA method. Tuberculin site TCR excess was interpreted as type IV hypersensitivity infiltration.

This clonotype has more than one count but fewer than ten. The antigen is unknown. Sequencing used skin, obtained from a tuberculin skin test site. This chain joins TRBV4-3 and TRBJ1-1, with TRBD1 as a possible D gene (5 bases). The sequence was collected from an adult in good health. The CDR3 bases are TGCGCCAGCAGCCAAGAGGGCGACAGTTACACTGAAGCTTTCTTT. This translates into CASSQEGDSYTEAFF.